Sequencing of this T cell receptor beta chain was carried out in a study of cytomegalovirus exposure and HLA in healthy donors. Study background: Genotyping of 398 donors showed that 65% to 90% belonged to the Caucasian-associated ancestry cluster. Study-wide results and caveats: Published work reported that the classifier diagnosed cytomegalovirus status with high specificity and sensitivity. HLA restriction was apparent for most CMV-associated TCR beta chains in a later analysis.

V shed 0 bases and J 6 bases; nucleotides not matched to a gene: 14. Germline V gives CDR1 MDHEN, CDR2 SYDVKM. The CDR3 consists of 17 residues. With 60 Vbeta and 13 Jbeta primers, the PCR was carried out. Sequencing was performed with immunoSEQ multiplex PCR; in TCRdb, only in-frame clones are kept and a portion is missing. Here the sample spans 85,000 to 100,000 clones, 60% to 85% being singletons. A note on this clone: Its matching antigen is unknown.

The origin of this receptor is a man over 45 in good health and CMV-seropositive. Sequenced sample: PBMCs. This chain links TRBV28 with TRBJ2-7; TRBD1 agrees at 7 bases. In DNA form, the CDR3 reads TGTGCCAGCAGTTTATGGGGACAGAAACAGGGGTCTGGCGAGCAGTACTTC. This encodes CASSLWGQKQGSGEQYF.